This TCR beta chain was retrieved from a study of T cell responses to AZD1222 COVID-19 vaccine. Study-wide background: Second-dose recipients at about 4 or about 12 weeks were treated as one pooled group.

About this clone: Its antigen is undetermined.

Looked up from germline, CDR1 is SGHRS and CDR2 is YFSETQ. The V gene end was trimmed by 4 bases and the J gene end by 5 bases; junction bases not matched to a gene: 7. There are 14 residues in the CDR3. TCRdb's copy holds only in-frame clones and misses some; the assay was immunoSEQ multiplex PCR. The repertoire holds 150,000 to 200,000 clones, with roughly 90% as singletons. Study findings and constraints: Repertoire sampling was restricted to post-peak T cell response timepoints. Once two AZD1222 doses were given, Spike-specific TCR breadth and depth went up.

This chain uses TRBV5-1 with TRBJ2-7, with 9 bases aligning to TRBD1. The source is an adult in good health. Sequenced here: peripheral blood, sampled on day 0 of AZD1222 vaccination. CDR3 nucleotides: TGCGCCAGCAGCGCCGGACAGGGGAGGCACGAGCAGTACTTC. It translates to CASSAGQGRHEQYF.